Listed below are T cell receptor beta chains from one sample, sequenced in a study of blood T cell repertoires in COVID-19. Produced via immunoSEQ multiplex PCR; TCRdb's table is partial and in-frame only. Among 150,000 to 200,000 clones listed, 80% to 85% were seen once. The sample consisted of peripheral blood. The source of these receptors is a woman between 25 and 40 years old with acute or convalescent COVID-19. The CDR3 runs from the conserved cysteine through the conserved F or W.

V gene: TRBV9
CDR3 protein: CASSVTGLAGVRYNEQFF

V gene: TRBV7-8
CDR3 protein: CASSFNDRPRQYF

V gene: TRBV5-1
CDR3 protein: CASSPRVSNTGELFF

V gene: TRBV7-9
CDR3 protein: CASSTGGHGQPQHF

V gene: TRBV6-2/TRBV6-3
CDR3 protein: CASSSDSTGANVLTF

V gene: TRBV14
CDR3 protein: CASSPPGLAGVDPFEDTQYF

V gene: TRBV12-3/TRBV12-4
CDR3 protein: CASRDSYGDTQYF

V gene: TRBV18
CDR3 protein: CASSPLATDNQPQHF

V gene: TRBV11-3
CDR3 protein: CASSRDSSTDTQYF

V gene: TRBV7-2
CDR3 protein: CASSLQVKLAKNIQYF

V gene: TRBV20-1
CDR3 protein: CSARVTDTQYF

V gene: TRBV29-1
CDR3 protein: CSVGTGFEQYF

V gene: TRBV15
CDR3 protein: CATRTDRGAGRAFF

V gene: TRBV4-1
CDR3 protein: CASSGRGANYGYTF

V gene: TRBV5-4
CDR3 protein: CASSLTTGYNEQFF

V gene: TRBV25-1
CDR3 protein: CASSELGQGRNTEAFF

V gene: TRBV21-1
CDR3 protein: CASSKHPGRRRNATNEKLFF

V gene: TRBV28
CDR3 protein: CASSYEGHGTGTYEQYF

V gene: TRBV29-1
CDR3 protein: CSVGGTGATEAFF

V gene: TRBV5-4
CDR3 protein: CASSSTSGAYNEQFF

V gene: TRBV5-6
CDR3 protein: CASTTGSEKLFF

V gene: TRBV4-1
CDR3 protein: CASSQGQGTYNEQFF

V gene: TRBV10-3
CDR3 protein: CAMGTLNTEAFF

V gene: TRBV4-1
CDR3 protein: CASSQDAIEAFF

V gene: TRBV7-9
CDR3 protein: CASSSRGPTNEKLFF

V gene: TRBV3-1/TRBV3-2
CDR3 protein: CASSQDHGTGGPGAF

V gene: TRBV5-1
CDR3 protein: CASSLRTGSTGELFF

V gene: TRBV5-4
CDR3 protein: CASSLGTPGAGNTIYF

V gene: TRBV7-9
CDR3 protein: CASSLLQTGTQGYTF

V gene: TRBV10-2
CDR3 protein: CASSQFTEAFF

V gene: TRBV7-2
CDR3 protein: CASSLDGSSNQPQHF

V gene: TRBV7-6
CDR3 protein: CASSLTGESGNTIYF

V gene: TRBV25-1
CDR3 protein: CASSRTGGTEAFF

V gene: TRBV10-3
CDR3 protein: CAISSGHRNTEAFF

V gene: TRBV28
CDR3 protein: CASSPTGAGNTIYF